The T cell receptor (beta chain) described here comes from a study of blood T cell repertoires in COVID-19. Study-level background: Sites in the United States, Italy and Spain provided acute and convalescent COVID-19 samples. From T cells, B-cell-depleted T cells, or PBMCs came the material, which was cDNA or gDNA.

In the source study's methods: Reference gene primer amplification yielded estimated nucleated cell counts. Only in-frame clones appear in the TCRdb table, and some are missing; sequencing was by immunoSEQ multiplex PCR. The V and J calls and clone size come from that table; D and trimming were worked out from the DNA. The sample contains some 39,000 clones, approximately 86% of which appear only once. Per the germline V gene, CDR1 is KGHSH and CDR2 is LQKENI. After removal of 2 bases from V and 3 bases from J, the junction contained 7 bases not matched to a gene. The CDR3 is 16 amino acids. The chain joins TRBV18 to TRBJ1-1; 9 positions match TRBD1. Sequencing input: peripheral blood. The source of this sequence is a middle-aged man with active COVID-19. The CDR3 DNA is TGTGCCAGCTCACCATCCGGACAGGGGTGGCACACTGAAGCTTTCTTT. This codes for CASSPSGQGWHTEAFF. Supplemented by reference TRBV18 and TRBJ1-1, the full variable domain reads NAGVMQNPRHLVRRRGQEARLRCSPMKGHSHVYWYRQLPEEGLKFMVYLQKENIIDESGMPKERFSAEFPKEGPSILRIQQVVRGDSAAYFCASSPSGQGWHTEAFFGQGTRLTVV.